These T cell receptor beta chains were read from a single sample in a study of neoadjuvant anti-PD-1 for oral cavity cancer. The data were produced by immunoSEQ multiplex PCR, yet TCRdb's version contains in-frame clones alone and is incomplete. The sample yields around 15,000 clones, about 34% seen once. Sample: tumor tissue, taken after nivolumab (anti-PD-1) treatment. The origin of the receptors is a person between 40 and 85 years old with oral cavity squamous cell carcinoma. Both conserved end residues are part of each CDR3. The D gene is left open where the match is weak. Some rows have no size entry. The others give once, few or many, or a class for an expanded clone.

j_call clone_size d_call v_call cdr3_aa cdr3_nt
TRBJ1-3 . . TRBV15 CATSRDHAGENTIYF TGTGCCACCAGCAGAGATCACGCGGGGGAAAACACCATATATTTT
TRBJ1-3 few . TRBV9 CASSVVPGQGTGNTIYF TGTGCCAGCAGCGTAGTACCCGGCCAGGGTACTGGAAACACCATATATTTT
TRBJ2-1 . TRBD1 TRBV5-6 CASSFPGDRVTYNEQFF TGTGCCAGCAGCTTCCCGGGGGACAGGGTAACCTACAATGAGCAGTTCTTC
TRBJ1-2 . . TRBV11-2 CASSLSRGYTF TGTGCCAGCAGCTTATCACGTGGCTACACCTTC
TRBJ2-7 once . TRBV5-1 CASSLYRGGEQYF TGCGCCAGCAGCTTGTACAGGGGAGGCGAGCAGTACTTC
TRBJ1-2 few TRBD1 TRBV29-1 CSAGQGTNYGYTF TGCAGCGCTGGACAGGGGACTAACTATGGCTACACCTTC
TRBJ2-7 . TRBD1 TRBV7-9 CASSLVGTVLHEQYF TGTGCCAGCAGCTTAGTCGGGACAGTCCTCCACGAGCAGTACTTC
TRBJ1-2 medium-sized . TRBV4-1 CASSQDPGRGSYGYTF TGCGCCAGCAGCCAAGATCCCGGCAGGGGAAGCTATGGCTACACCTTC
TRBJ1-3 . TRBD1 TRBV4-3 CASSQNYRDRGVSGNTIYF TGCGCCAGCAGCCAAAACTACCGGGACAGGGGAGTCTCTGGAAACACCATATATTTT
TRBJ2-7 few TRBD1 TRBV5-1 CASSLEDRGKKYF TGCGCCAGCAGCTTGGAGGACAGGGGAAAGAAGTACTTC
TRBJ1-1 . . TRBV15 CATSREGRRTEAFF TGTGCCACCAGCAGAGAAGGGCGTCGGACTGAAGCTTTCTTT
TRBJ2-3 . TRBD1 TRBV4-3 CASSQDRTGRTDTQYF TGCGCCAGCAGCCAAGATCGGACAGGGCGGACAGATACGCAGTATTTT
TRBJ1-2 few . TRBV20-1 CSASRLWSYTF TGCAGTGCTTCCCGGTTATGGAGCTACACCTTC
TRBJ2-7 . . TRBV2 CASSDPRTYEQYF TGTGCCAGCAGTGACCCTCGAACCTACGAGCAGTACTTC
TRBJ1-5 few . TRBV23-1 CATLISQPQHF TGCGCCACCCTTATTAGCCAGCCCCAGCATTTT
TRBJ2-7 . TRBD1 TRBV14 CASSQDLYLPHGETGEWEQYF TGTGCCAGCAGCCAAGATCTATACCTACCTCACGGAGAGACAGGGGAATGGGAGCAGTACTTC
TRBJ2-2 . TRBD2 TRBV5-1 CASSRTSGGQEELFF TGCGCCAGCAGCCGGACTAGCGGGGGACAGGAGGAGCTGTTTTTT
TRBJ2-3 . . TRBV6-1 CASSEGSLAVTDTQYF TGTGCCAGCAGTGAAGGAAGTCTGGCGGTCACAGATACGCAGTATTTT
TRBJ2-7 few TRBD1 TRBV7-2 CASSLSKRQGVIYEQYF TGTGCCAGCAGCCTATCCAAGCGACAGGGGGTGATATACGAGCAGTACTTC
TRBJ2-2 few . TRBV5-4 CASSYRQAWATGELFF TGTGCCAGCAGCTACAGACAGGCTTGGGCCACCGGGGAGCTGTTTTTT
TRBJ2-3 . TRBD1 TRBV9 CASSKGDRGLDTQYF TGTGCCAGCTCTAAGGGGGACAGGGGGCTGGATACGCAGTATTTT
TRBJ2-7 . . TRBV5-6 CASSWAGQSSYEQYF TGTGCCAGCAGCTGGGCGGGACAGAGCTCCTACGAGCAGTACTTC
TRBJ1-2 few . TRBV27 CASSLDRGAGGGYTF TGTGCCAGCAGTTTAGATCGGGGGGCAGGCGGTGGCTACACCTTC
TRBJ1-2 few . TRBV7-2 CASSSVGGGYTF TGTGCCAGCAGCAGCGTGGGGGGAGGCTACACCTTC
TRBJ2-5 . . TRBV2 CASKSFVETQYF TGTGCCAGCAAGTCCTTTGTAGAGACCCAGTACTTC
TRBJ2-5 few TRBD2 TRBV7-2 CASSLGGGGPQETQYF TGTGCCAGCAGCTTAGGGGGCGGGGGGCCACAAGAGACCCAGTACTTC
TRBJ2-3 few . TRBV11-2 CASSARVTDTQYF TGTGCCAGCAGCGCCAGGGTGACAGATACGCAGTATTTT
TRBJ1-5 few TRBD1 TRBV19 CASSIIRGLGVSNQPQHF TGTGCCAGTAGTATTATTAGGGGGCTGGGGGTAAGCAATCAGCCCCAGCATTTT
TRBJ1-5 few . TRBV2 CASSEGVQPQHF TGTGCCAGCAGTGAAGGTGTTCAGCCCCAGCATTTT
TRBJ1-1 . . TRBV6-5 CASSYKGGNTEAFF TGTGCCAGCAGTTATAAGGGTGGGAACACTGAAGCTTTCTTT
TRBJ2-7 few . TRBV6-5 CASKAVTYEQYF TGTGCCAGCAAAGCAGTCACCTACGAGCAGTACTTC
TRBJ1-3 many . TRBV9 CASSVEPDGNTIYF TGTGCCAGCAGCGTAGAGCCAGACGGAAACACCATATATTTT
TRBJ1-3 few . TRBV7-6 CASSLGPKRRNSGNTIYF TGTGCCAGCAGCTTAGGACCGAAACGGAGAAACTCTGGAAACACCATATATTTT
TRBJ2-2 . . TRBV7-2 CASSLRQTNTGELFF TGTGCCAGCAGCTTAAGACAGACGAACACCGGGGAGCTGTTTTTT
TRBJ1-2 . TRBD1 TRBV11-2 CASSLEQGAGYGYTF TGTGCCAGCAGCTTAGAGCAGGGGGCGGGCTATGGCTACACCTTC
TRBJ1-1 medium-sized TRBD1 TRBV7-2 CASSSWDRENTEAFF TGTGCCAGCAGCTCCTGGGACAGGGAGAACACTGAAGCTTTCTTT
TRBJ2-1 . TRBD1 TRBV6-4 CASSDSGTGGMNEQFF TGTGCCAGCAGTGACTCCGGGACAGGGGGCATGAATGAGCAGTTCTTC
TRBJ2-2 few . TRBV19 CASRSIYLQRNTGELFF TGTGCCAGTCGTAGTATATATTTACAAAGGAACACCGGGGAGCTGTTTTTT
TRBJ1-2 . TRBD1 TRBV6-1 CASSGQGYGYTF TGTGCCAGCAGTGGACAGGGCTATGGCTACACCTTC
TRBJ1-5 . TRBD1 TRBV28 CASSLSFGLGTGLQPQHF TGTGCCAGCAGTTTATCCTTTGGTCTGGGGACAGGGCTTCAGCCCCAGCATTTT
TRBJ1-6 few . TRBV6-1 CASRDPTGYSPLHF TGTGCCAGCAGGGATCCCACAGGGTATTCACCCCTCCACTTT
TRBJ2-7 . . TRBV5-4 CASSLDGYEQYF TGTGCCAGCAGCTTGGACGGGTACGAGCAGTACTTC
TRBJ1-2 . . TRBV6-5 CASSYLDGYNYGYTF TGTGCCAGCAGTTACCTGGACGGATACAACTATGGCTACACCTTC
TRBJ2-3 . TRBD2 TRBV4-1 CASSQDGAGDTDTQYF TGCGCCAGCAGCCAAGATGGAGCGGGGGACACAGATACGCAGTATTTT
TRBJ2-3 . . TRBV10-3 CAISPRGSGLDTQYF TGTGCCATCAGCCCTCGGGGTAGCGGTCTCGATACGCAGTATTTT
TRBJ2-5 . TRBD2 TRBV9 CASSVGSGGLETQYF TGTGCCAGCAGCGTAGGTAGCGGGGGGCTAGAGACCCAGTACTTC
TRBJ1-2 . TRBD1 TRBV5-4 CASSRGGQKLYGYTF TGTGCCAGCAGCCGGGGGGGACAGAAACTCTATGGCTACACCTTC
TRBJ1-1 . . TRBV20-1 CSARYTEAFF TGCAGTGCCCGCTACACTGAAGCTTTCTTT
TRBJ1-6 few . TRBV10-3 CATLDPGSSYNSPLHF TGTGCCACTTTAGATCCAGGGAGCTCCTATAATTCACCCCTCCACTTT
TRBJ2-3 . TRBD2 TRBV28 CASSLGGLGTDTQYF TGTGCCAGCAGTTTGGGAGGGCTGGGCACAGATACGCAGTATTTT
TRBJ1-1 . . TRBV6-5 CASSYSESSLSTEAFF TGTGCCAGCAGTTACTCGGAGAGCTCCCTGAGCACTGAAGCTTTCTTT
TRBJ2-3 few . TRBV10-1 CASSESRRGYTDTQYF TGCGCCAGCAGTGAGTCGAGACGGGGGTACACAGATACGCAGTATTTT
TRBJ2-3 . . TRBV10-3 CAIRGGPTDTQYF TGTGCCATAAGAGGGGGACCCACAGATACGCAGTATTTT
TRBJ1-6 . . TRBV5-1 CASSLDGSNNSPLHF TGCGCCAGCAGCTTGGATGGCAGCAATAATTCACCCCTCCACTTT
TRBJ1-1 . . TRBV11-2 CASTRGVVTEAFF TGTGCCAGCACTAGGGGGGTCGTCACTGAAGCTTTCTTT